The 11 T cell receptor beta chains below were found in one sample sequenced in a study of early T cells in non-severe SARS-CoV-2 infection. TCRdb itself ran the 5' RACE reads through MiXCR, one entry per CDR3 protein. Of tens of thousands of distinct CDR3 sequences listed, 8% to 10% were seen once; the top ten hold roughly 4.2%. Sequencing was carried out using whole blood. These receptor sequences come from an adult who was a healthcare worker with PCR-confirmed SARS-CoV-2 infection or an uninfected control (not recorded which).

This chain links TRBV7-9 with TRBJ2-1, with TRBD2 identical over 7 bases. Germline CDR1 and CDR2: SEHNR and FQNEAQ (reference sequence). V gave up 7 bases and J gave up 4 bases; unmatched junction bases: 7. This CDR3 contains 14 residues. CDR3 loop: CASNERDTYNEQFF. The CDR3 DNA sequence: TGTGCCAGCAATGAGCGGGATACATACAATGAGCAGTTCTTC. Together with reference TRBV7-9 and TRBJ2-1, the CDR3 gives the full variable domain: DTGVSQNPRHKITKRGQNVTFRCDPISEHNRLYWYRQTLGQGPEFLTYFQNEAQLEKSRLLSDRFSAERPKGSFSTLEIQRTEQGDSAMYLCASNERDTYNEQFFGPGTRLTVL.

This clonotype was picked up many times. V gene TRBV19 combines with J gene TRBJ2-5, with D unclear. V was pared by 5 bases and J by 0 bases, with 7 bases between. There are 13 residues in the CDR3. The germline V gene encodes CDR1 LNHDA and CDR2 SQIVND (reference sequence). Here the CDR3 reads CASSRRYQETQYF. CDR3 DNA: TGTGCCAGTAGTCGACGGTACCAAGAGACCCAGTACTTC.

A few counts support this clonotype. The rearrangement links TRBV4-2 to TRBJ2-3, with D possibly being TRBD1 or TRBD2 (5 bases each). V shed 1 base and J shed 2 bases, with 10 bases lying between them. This CDR3 is built from 15 residues. Germline CDR1 LGHNA, CDR2 YNFKEQ. In DNA form, the CDR3 reads TGTGCCAGCAGCCAAGTTTGGGGGACCACAGATACGCAGTATTTT. Its protein is CASSQVWGTTDTQYF.

V and J are TRBV12-3 or TRBV12-4 and TRBJ2-7; D not certain. Trimming stripped 5 bases from V and 0 bases from J, with 11 bases between. This CDR3 spans 14 amino acids. Here the CDR3 DNA reads TGTGCCAGCAGTCCGACGACCGACTCCTACGAGCAGTACTTC. This encodes CASSPTTDSYEQYF.

This clonotype was counted between two and nine times. CDR3 sequence reads: CASNLDRTDTQYF. CDR3 nucleotides: TGTGCCAGCAATCTAGATCGCACAGATACGCAGTATTTT. This chain joins TRBV6-6 and TRBJ2-3, with D unresolved. CDR3 length: 13 residues. CDR1 MNHNY and CDR2 SVGAGI come from the germline V gene (reference sequence). Trimming took off 7 bases at V and 1 base at J, with 9 bases between the two ends.

The chain joins TRBV6-2 or TRBV6-3 to TRBJ2-1; weak D call: TRBD1 (5 bases). The CDR3 is 14 amino acids. Germline V gene data show CDR1 as MNHEY and CDR2 as SVGEGT. The V and J ends lost 6 bases and 1 base respectively, with 10 bases between them. The CDR3 reads CASSRRGSYNEQFF. The CDR3 nucleotides read TGTGCCAGCAGCCGTAGGGGATCCTACAATGAGCAGTTCTTC.

This clonotype was recorded many times. This chain joins TRBV19 and TRBJ2-3; D not certain. V was pared by 11 bases and J by 4 bases, with 7 bases between. CDR3 length: 10 residues. Germline CDR1 LNHDA, CDR2 SQIVND (reference sequence). The CDR3 here is CAPGPDTQYF. In nucleotides, the CDR3 is TGTGCCCCGGGTCCAGATACGCAGTATTTT.

The chain is built from TRBV11-1 and TRBJ2-3, with 7 nucleotides matching TRBD1. CDR3 size: 15 residues. Unmatched junction bases numbered 5, after V lost 3 bases and J lost 2 bases. From germline, CDR1 is SGHAT and CDR2 FQDESV (reference sequence). CDR3 sequence reads: CASSLGQSITDTQYF. The CDR3 bases are TGTGCCAGCAGCTTGGGACAGTCGATCACAGATACGCAGTATTTT.

Ten or more counts support this clonotype. Here the CDR3 DNA reads TGTGCCAGCAGCGGGATACGGACTAGCGGATGGTACTCCTACAATGAGCAGTTCTTC. Its protein is CASSGIRTSGWYSYNEQFF. V gene TRBV11-2 combines with J gene TRBJ2-1; 10 positions match TRBD2. The CDR3 is 19 amino acids. Germline CDR1 SGHAT, CDR2 FQNNGV. The V segment lost 5 bases and the J segment 0 bases; nucleotides outside the gene matches: 13.

This clonotype was found many times. This chain connects TRBV2 to TRBJ2-2, with TRBD1 matching 8 bases. The V gene's germline CDR1 is SNHLY and CDR2 FYNNEI. V dropped 7 bases and J dropped 0; count of bases not matched to a gene: 7. The CDR3 loop spans 16 amino acids. CDR3 DNA sequence: TGTGCCAGCACTCGGGACAGGTCGGCGAACACCGGGGAGCTGTTTTTT. Its translation: CASTRDRSANTGELFF.

Only a few counts were recorded for this clonotype. V usage is TRBV4-1 and J usage is TRBJ2-3; 9 bases agree with TRBD2. Germline CDR1 and CDR2: MGHRA and YSYEKL. The length of the CDR3 is 17 residues. Germline trimming cut 2 bases from V and 2 bases from J; bases unmatched to any gene: 8. In DNA, the CDR3 is TGCGCCAGCAGCCAAAATAGCGGGGGCCGATCCACAGATACGCAGTATTTT. Its translation: CASSQNSGGRSTDTQYF.